These 24 T cell receptor beta chains were all obtained from the same sample, sequenced in a study of T-cell reconstitution after alpha-beta-depleted transplantation in children. Unique molecular identifiers were used in preparing the TCRbeta library. From the PCR reads, TCRdb called clonotypes with MiXCR, one entry per CDR3 protein. Found here are about 610,000 distinct CDR3 sequences, 8% to 11% of them singletons; the top ten hold less than 4.5%. Sequencing was performed on PBMCs from the stem cell graft donor, taken from the stem cell graft. The receptors here all came from a human donor who donated a stem cell graft to a child with acute myeloid leukemia.

This clonotype appeared a few times. The chain combines TRBV20-1 with TRBJ2-7; D not resolved. V gave up 0 bases and J gave up 4 bases, with 16 bases separating them. This CDR3 is built from 15 residues. Germline CDR1 is DFQATT and CDR2 is SNEGSKA (reference sequence). The CDR3 protein is CSARDPAISPYEQYF. The CDR3 bases are TGCAGTGCTAGAGATCCGGCGATTTCTCCGTACGAGCAGTACTTC.

V is TRBV27 and J is TRBJ2-5; possible D gene TRBD1, 5 bases. Between the trimmed V and J ends, which lost 1 base and 1 base, there was a span of 7 bases. CDR1 MNHEY and CDR2 SMNVEV come from the germline V gene (reference sequence). This CDR3 comprises 14 residues. The CDR3 sequence is CASSLWGGQETQYF. In DNA form, the CDR3 reads TGTGCCAGCAGTTTATGGGGCGGCCAAGAGACCCAGTACTTC.

This clonotype was observed at least ten times. This sequence joins TRBV7-2 and TRBJ2-3, with 13 bases matching TRBD2. This CDR3 comprises 17 residues. Germline loops: CDR1 SGHTA, CDR2 FQGNSA. V shed 2 bases and J 5 bases; nucleotides not matched to a gene: 7. CDR3 protein: CASSLTGTSGNGDTQYF. The CDR3 nucleotides are TGTGCCAGCAGCTTAACCGGGACTAGCGGGAACGGAGATACGCAGTATTTT.

This clonotype was picked up many times. V gene TRBV20-1 combines with J gene TRBJ1-1, with TRBD1 as a possible D gene (5 bases). V was trimmed by 6 bases and J by 0 bases, leaving 11 bases between them. The CDR3 consists of 13 residues. From germline, CDR1 is DFQATT and CDR2 SNEGSKA (reference sequence). CDR3 in DNA: TGCAGTGCAACGGGACGGCTGAACACTGAAGCTTTCTTT. Encoded protein: CSATGRLNTEAFF.

The rearrangement uses TRBV20-1 and TRBJ2-1; D perhaps matches TRBD2 (7 bases). CDR3 length equals 15 residues. V was clipped by 8 bases and J by 6 bases, with 23 bases between them. Germline CDR1 reads DFQATT; CDR2 reads SNEGSKA (reference sequence). The CDR3 bases are TGCAGTACCTTGGGGGGGCGCGAAGTTCCCAATGAGCAGTTCTTC. Encoded protein: CSTLGGREVPNEQFF.

This clonotype appeared many times. The V call is TRBV7-3, the J call TRBJ1-1; D is perhaps TRBD1 (5 bases). Looked up from germline, CDR1 is SGHTA and CDR2 is FQGTGA. Between the trimmed V and J ends, which lost 2 bases and 4 bases, there was a span of 11 bases. The CDR3 has 14 amino acids. The CDR3 loop is CASSLQGGRTEAFF. The CDR3 region has the DNA TGTGCCAGCAGCTTACAGGGTGGGCGCACTGAAGCTTTCTTT.

This clonotype was counted only a few times. The V and J genes are TRBV5-1 and TRBJ2-5, with 7 bases aligning to TRBD1. Germline V gene data show CDR1 as SGHRS and CDR2 as YFSETQ. CDR3 size: 12 residues. The V gene end was trimmed by 6 bases and the J gene end by 3 bases; junction bases not matched to a gene: 2. CDR3 DNA: TGCGCCAGCATCGGGACAGAAGAGACCCAGTACTTC. Amino acid sequence: CASIGTEETQYF.

This clonotype was detected many times. The genes are TRBV27 and TRBJ2-5; D is perhaps TRBD2 (6 bases). This CDR3 is 17 amino acids long. Germline V gene data show CDR1 as MNHEY and CDR2 as SMNVEV (reference sequence). V was shortened by 10 bases and J by 5 bases, with 29 bases between the two germline ends. The CDR3 spells CATAREFLASGGETQYF. The CDR3 bases are TGTGCCACAGCAAGGGAATTTCTCGCAAGTGGAGGGGAGACCCAGTACTTC.

Worth noting for this clonotype: A much larger clone sits a single nucleotide away, making a read error possible. This CDR3 is missing its conserved last phenylalanine or tryptophan, likely due to a read error. The rearrangement links TRBV9 to TRBJ2-3; D is uncertain. The germline gives CDR1 SGDLS, CDR2 YYNGEE. V lost 4 bases and J lost 0, with 6 bases in between. The CDR3 contains 13 residues. The CDR3 protein is CASSSSSTDTQYY. The CDR3 coding sequence is TGTGCCAGCAGCTCCTCTAGCACAGATACGCAGTATTAT.

The V and J genes are TRBV6-2 or TRBV6-3 and TRBJ2-5; TRBD2 agrees at 11 bases. Germline assignment: CDR1 MNHEY and CDR2 SVGEGT. V was pared by 5 bases and J by 4 bases, with 9 bases of the junction left unmatched. The CDR3 is made up of 16 amino acids. The CDR3 DNA reads TGTGCCAGCAGTGACCTCCTAGCGGGAGGCGCAGAGACCCAGTACTTC. Translation gives CASSDLLAGGAETQYF.

A few counts support this clonotype. This chain links TRBV20-1 with TRBJ2-3, with no clear D. Germline loops: CDR1 DFQATT, CDR2 SNEGSKA (reference sequence). The length of the CDR3 is 14 residues. Trimming took 6 bases from V and 2 from J, leaving 15 bases between them. The CDR3 loop is CSAPQTENTDTQYF. Here the CDR3 DNA reads TGCAGTGCCCCCCAAACAGAGAACACAGATACGCAGTATTTT.

This clonotype appeared a few times. This rearrangement joins TRBV4-1 to TRBJ2-1; weak D call: TRBD2 (5 bases). The CDR3 is 16 residues long. Per the germline V gene, CDR1 is MGHRA and CDR2 is YSYEKL. Trimming took off 0 bases at V and 2 bases at J, with 11 bases between the two ends. CDR3 sequence reads: CASSQDRGAAYNEQFF. The CDR3, as DNA: TGCGCCAGCAGCCAAGATCGGGGAGCTGCCTACAATGAGCAGTTCTTC.

This rearrangement joins TRBV10-3 to TRBJ2-5, with TRBD2 matching 12 bases. CDR1 and CDR2 from the germline V gene are ENHRY and SYGVKD. The length of the CDR3 is 15 residues. V was clipped by 4 bases and J by 3 bases; unmatched bases: 3. The CDR3 DNA follows: TGTGCCATCAGTGGGACTAGCGGGGTCAAAGAGACCCAGTACTTC. Translation: CAISGTSGVKETQYF.

This clonotype was observed at least ten times. This chain connects TRBV20-1 to TRBJ2-1; D may be TRBD1 or TRBD2 (5 bases each). V lost 2 bases, J lost 4 bases, and 15 bases lay in between. The CDR3 sequence is 15 residues long. The germline CDR1 and CDR2 sequences are DFQATT and SNEGSKA (reference sequence). Here the CDR3 DNA reads TGCAGTGCTAGACCACCGGGGCTTCGGTACAATGAGCAGTTCTTC. Amino acids: CSARPPGLRYNEQFF.

This clonotype was seen repeatedly, ten times or more. The genes are TRBV7-2 and TRBJ2-1; D is perhaps TRBD1 (6 bases). The V and J ends lost 2 bases and 7 bases respectively, with 9 bases between them. This CDR3 comprises 13 residues. Germline V lookup: CDR1 SGHTA, CDR2 FQGNSA. The CDR3 is CASSLNRVNEQFF. DNA for the CDR3: TGTGCCAGCAGCTTAAACAGGGTGAATGAGCAGTTCTTC.

The J gene is TRBJ2-5, the V gene TRBV9, with TRBD2 matching over 13 bases. CDR3 length: 18 amino acids. Germline V gives CDR1 SGDLS, CDR2 YYNGEE. Trimming removed 3 bases from V and 4 bases from J; junction bases left unmatched: 12. The CDR3 spells CASSGRGLAGVRGETQYF. The CDR3 nucleotides are TGTGCCAGCAGCGGCCGAGGACTAGCGGGAGTAAGAGGAGAGACCCAGTACTTC.

V gene TRBV5-1 combines with J gene TRBJ2-7; tentatively, D is TRBD1 (7 bases). The CDR3 is 13 amino acids. The germline V gene encodes CDR1 SGHRS and CDR2 YFSETQ. Between the trimmed V and J ends, which lost 6 bases and 6 bases, there was a span of 16 bases. CDR3 in amino acids: CASNPDRRGEQYF. The CDR3 DNA is TGCGCCAGCAACCCGGACAGGCGGGGCGAGCAGTACTTC.

V is TRBV5-1 and J is TRBJ2-1; 9 bases align to TRBD2. This CDR3 contains 19 residues. CDR1 is SGHRS, CDR2 YFSETQ, per germline. V dropped 3 bases and J dropped 1; count of bases not matched to a gene: 14. CDR3: CASSYRDWELAGSYNEQFF. CDR3 DNA sequence: TGCGCCAGCAGCTACCGGGACTGGGAACTAGCGGGTTCCTACAATGAGCAGTTCTTC. Variable domain in full (rest from reference TRBV5-1 and TRBJ2-1): KAGVTQTPRYLIKTRGQQVTLSCSPISGHRSVSWYQQTPGQGLQFLFEYFSETQRNKGNFPGRFSGRQFSNSRSEMNVSTLELGDSALYLCASSYRDWELAGSYNEQFFGPGTRLTVL.

V usage is TRBV5-5 and J usage is TRBJ2-1; perhaps TRBD2 as D (6 bases). The V end lost 2 bases, the J end lost 7 bases, and 16 bases lay between the germline ends. This CDR3 is 15 amino acids long. Germline lookup yields CDR1 SGHKS and CDR2 YYEKEE (reference sequence). CDR3 coding DNA: TGTGCCAGCAGCTTAGTAGTAGCGGTTCCGAATGAGCAGTTCTTC. It yields the protein CASSLVVAVPNEQFF.

This sequence joins TRBV7-3 and TRBJ2-1; possibly TRBD2 for D (6 bases). Germline assignment: CDR1 SGHTA and CDR2 FQGTGA. With 5 bases removed from V and 5 bases from J, the gap between germline ends came to 16 bases. There are 15 residues in the CDR3. The CDR3 spells CASSRPGTGNNEQFF. The CDR3 region has the DNA TGTGCCAGCAGCCGCCCGGGGACTGGAAACAATGAGCAGTTCTTC.

The rearrangement uses TRBV11-2 and TRBJ1-2; D unresolved. Per germline, CDR1 SGHAT and CDR2 FQNNGV. Trimming cost V 5 bases and J 14 bases, with 18 bases left between them. The CDR3 extends over 12 amino acids. The CDR3 coding sequence is TGTGCCAGCAGCCCCGGAATAGGCGCCTATACCTTC. Its translation: CASSPGIGAYTF.

This clonotype has at least ten counts. The chain links TRBV27 to TRBJ2-2; D gene uncertain. Germline CDR1 and CDR2: MNHEY and SMNVEV (reference sequence). Trimming took 6 bases from V and 4 from J, leaving 18 bases between them. CDR3 length: 16 residues. The CDR3: CASRPTPGLFTGELFF. DNA for the CDR3: TGTGCCAGCAGACCTACGCCGGGTCTTTTCACCGGGGAGCTGTTTTTT.

This rearrangement joins TRBV7-8 to TRBJ2-7; weak D call: TRBD1 (6 bases). The CDR3 consists of 14 residues. Germline values: CDR1 SGHVS, CDR2 FQNEAQ. The ends were cut back, 7 bases at V and 1 base at J, with 14 bases in the middle. The CDR3 region is CASNKGGSSYEQYF. As DNA, the CDR3 is TGTGCCAGCAACAAAGGGGGTAGTTCCTACGAGCAGTACTTC. The entire variable domain, with the rest obtained from reference TRBV7-8 and TRBJ2-7, is as follows: GAGVSQSPRYKVAKRGQDVALRCDPISGHVSLFWYQQALGQGPEFLTYFQNEAQLDKSGLPSDRFFAERPEGSVSTLKIQRTQQEDSAVYLCASNKGGSSYEQYFGPGTRLTVT.

This clonotype was seen ten or more times. The chain carries TRBV20-1 and TRBJ2-1, with 8 bases lining up with TRBD2. CDR3 length equals 11 residues. Germline CDR1 and CDR2: DFQATT and SNEGSKA (reference sequence). J lost 15 bases, V lost 1 base, and 5 bases had no gene match. Written as DNA, the CDR3 is TGCAGTGCTAGAGTTGGACTAGCACCGTTCTTC. It yields the protein CSARVGLAPFF.